This TCR beta chain emerged from a study of beta chain features in type 1 diabetes. A note on this clone: At one boundary the junction diverges from the germline segment, which might be a read error.

The CDR3 extends over 14 amino acids. Germline V gene data show CDR1 as SGHTA and CDR2 as FQGNSA. Expressed TCRB transcripts were sequenced, since all the RNA that had been isolated was reverse transcribed. TCRdb keeps only in-frame clones here, not all; method: immunoSEQ multiplex PCR. The table records about 360,000 clones, around 12% of them present only once. The sample taken for sequencing was naive CD4+ T cells from blood. This rearrangement joins TRBV7-2 to TRBJ1-2; D ambiguous. The sequence was obtained from a man between 18 and 35 years old in good health. The CDR3 coding sequence is TGTGCCAGCACCTTAACCGAGGGAGCCTATGGCTACACCTTC. Residues: CASTLTEGAYGYTF. The full variable domain, rest sourced from reference TRBV7-2 and TRBJ1-2, is GAGVSQSPSNKVTEKGKDVELRCDPISGHTALYWYRQSLGQGLEFLIYFQGNSAPDKSGLPSDRFSAERTGGSVSTLTIQRTQQEDSAVYLCASTLTEGAYGYTFGSGTRLTVV.